The clone carrying this TCR beta chain was detected once. Its antigen remains unknown. The assay was immunoSEQ multiplex PCR, and TCRdb's table has in-frame clones only and misses some. The sample includes approximately 1,000,000 clones, 70% to 85% of them seen just once. The entry originates in a study of shared clonotypes between healthy human individuals. At the level of the study: Three CD4 naive, three CD4 memory, two CD8 naive and one CD8 memory plate were used per donor. General study findings and limits: Limited genetic and exposure-history diversity came from having few donors. In a few donors, around 5.5% of naive CD4 clonotypes appeared in common.

V gave up 4 bases and J gave up 1 base, with 11 bases separating them. Germline lookup yields CDR1 SGHKS and CDR2 YYEKEE (reference sequence). This CDR3 spans 14 amino acids. The study enrolled healthy HIV-negative adults without recent acute infections or vaccinations as donors. What was sequenced was memory CD4+ T cells from PBMCs. Regarding subset: CD45RA-negative fraction. The rearrangement uses TRBV5-5 and TRBJ1-1; no clear D gene. The receptor comes from a man between 18 and 35 years old in good health. Some clones in this sample may be carry-over from other donors' samples. Here the CDR3 DNA reads TGTGCCAGCAGCCCGACCCGGTGGAACACTGAAGCTTTCTTT. Its translation: CASSPTRWNTEAFF.